These 15 T cell receptor beta chains were all obtained from the same sample, sequenced in a study of shared clonotypes between healthy human individuals. Data came from immunoSEQ multiplex PCR; TCRdb stores just in-frame clones and leaves some out. The data show 450,000 to 500,000 clones, 81% seen once. Sequencing was done on a sample of PBMCs. The receptor set was obtained from a woman aged 40 to 50 in good health. Some clones in this sample may be carry-over from other donors' samples.

J is TRBJ2-7 and V is TRBV4-1; 7 nucleotides match TRBD2. Germline CDR1 reads MGHRA; CDR2 reads YSYEKL. This CDR3 has 14 residues. The ends lost 3 bases at V and 5 bases at J; junction bases unmatched: 7. The CDR3 nucleotides are TGCGCCAGCAGCCAGGGGAGGGGAGTCAACGAGCAGTACTTC. This translates into CASSQGRGVNEQYF.

V usage is TRBV7-2 and J usage is TRBJ2-5; D not resolved. Germline V lookup: CDR1 SGHTA, CDR2 FQGNSA. The V and J ends lost 2 bases and 4 bases respectively, with 14 bases between them. The CDR3 totals 15 residues. The CDR3 DNA is TGTGCCAGCAGCTTAAGCCCCTCTGGCGTAGAGACCCAGTACTTC. This encodes CASSLSPSGVETQYF.

This clone was seen a handful of times. One base away lies a much larger clone, so this may be a sequencing read error. This rearrangement joins TRBV28 to TRBJ2-7, with D unclear. Germline lookup yields CDR1 MDHEN and CDR2 SYDVKM. The CDR3 length is 13 residues. V was clipped by 6 bases and J by 3 bases, with 12 bases between them. The CDR3 DNA reads as TGTGCCAGCAGCCTAGGGTCCTTCTACGAGCAGTACTTC. Amino acids: CASSLGSFYEQYF.

The V and J genes are TRBV6-1 and TRBJ2-7; 8 nucleotides agree with TRBD2. V was pared by 10 bases and J by 2 bases, with 10 bases of the junction left unmatched. Germline CDR1 is MNHNS and CDR2 is SASEGT. The CDR3 extends over 14 amino acids. Written as DNA, the CDR3 is TGTGCCATCCAACCCAGCGGGGGACCCTACGAGCAGTACTTC. It is translated as CAIQPSGGPYEQYF.

This chain uses TRBV6-4 with TRBJ2-2; the D gene is possibly TRBD2 (6 bases). V was shortened by 4 bases and J by 0 bases, with 9 bases between the two germline ends. This CDR3 is 15 amino acids long. Germline loops: CDR1 MRHNA, CDR2 SNTAGT. The CDR3 loop reads CASSAGTSNTGELFF. The CDR3 nucleotides read TGTGCCAGCAGTGCCGGGACTTCGAACACCGGGGAGCTGTTTTTT.

For this clone: A junction boundary mismatches the germline segment, possibly from a read error. This rearrangement joins TRBV2 to TRBJ2-2; 9 positions match TRBD1. This CDR3 has 17 amino acids. Per the germline V gene, CDR1 is SNHLY and CDR2 is FYNNEI. For the CDR3, the DNA is TGTGCCAGCAGTGAAAGGTTGAGGACAGGGGATCTCCGGGGAGCTGTTTTT. This gives the protein CASSERLRTGDLRGAVF.

The chain carries TRBV11-2 and TRBJ2-7; D is possibly TRBD1 or TRBD2 (6 bases each). V lost 6 bases and J 4 bases, leaving 16 bases between the germline ends. The germline gives CDR1 SGHAT, CDR2 FQNNGV. This CDR3 has 14 residues. In DNA, the CDR3 is TGTGCCAGCAGGGTCATCCCGGGGGCATACGAGCAGTACTTC. Its translation: CASRVIPGAYEQYF.

This chain links TRBV28 with TRBJ2-7; 10 bases map to TRBD2. V lost 4 bases and J lost 4; bases outside the gene matches: 13. The CDR3 has 17 amino acids. The germline gives CDR1 MDHEN, CDR2 SYDVKM. The chain's CDR3 is CASSWGNPTLAGYEQYF. DNA for the CDR3: TGTGCCAGCAGTTGGGGCAACCCGACACTAGCGGGATACGAGCAGTACTTC. Variable domain in full (rest from reference TRBV28 and TRBJ2-7): DVKVTQSSRYLVKRTGEKVFLECVQDMDHENMFWYRQDPGLGLRLIYFSYDVKMKEKGDIPEGYSVSREKKERFSLILESASTNQTSMYLCASSWGNPTLAGYEQYFGPGTRLTVT.

This clone has only one observation. J is TRBJ1-1 and V is TRBV6-5; 7 nucleotides align to TRBD1. The junction had 10 bases not matched to a gene; V was cut back by 8 bases and J by 1 base. This CDR3 is 15 amino acids long. Germline V CDR1 and CDR2: MNHEY, SVGAGI. The CDR3 spells CASFGVGQPNTEAFF. CDR3 coding DNA: TGTGCCAGCTTCGGCGTGGGACAGCCGAACACTGAAGCTTTCTTT.

The rearrangement uses TRBV27 and TRBJ2-7, with a weak D call TRBD2 (5 bases). With 0 bases removed from V and 2 bases from J, the gap between germline ends came to 5 bases. Germline V lookup: CDR1 MNHEY, CDR2 SMNVEV (reference sequence). The CDR3 covers 13 residues. CDR3: CASSLSRAYEQYF. The CDR3 bases are TGTGCCAGCAGTTTATCGCGGGCCTACGAGCAGTACTTC.

The V call is TRBV11-1, the J call TRBJ2-2; TRBD1 aligns across 9 bases. Losses at the gene ends were 7 bases for V and 1 base for J; bases not matched to a gene: 4. The CDR3 spans 15 residues. Germline lookup yields CDR1 SGHAT and CDR2 FQDESV (reference sequence). In nucleotides, the CDR3 is TGTGCCAGCATCTTGGGACAGGGGAACACCGGGGAGCTGTTTTTT. This encodes CASILGQGNTGELFF.

As regards this clone: One base away lies a much larger clone, so this may be a sequencing read error. Likely a read error: the CDR3 ends without its conserved phenylalanine or tryptophan. The rearrangement links TRBV7-8 to TRBJ2-7; the D is unclear. The CDR3 has 19 amino acids. CDR1 SGHVS and CDR2 FQNEAQ come from the germline V gene. V dropped 1 base and J dropped 3 bases, with 25 bases sitting between them. The CDR3 coding sequence is TGTGCCAGCAGCTTAGAGACTGCGTCCCTAGGTGGGTTTTTCTACGAGCAGTACTCC. Protein sequence: CASSLETASLGGFFYEQYS.

V usage is TRBV6-6 and J usage is TRBJ2-1; a possible D gene is TRBD2 (6 bases). Trimming left V 10 bases short and J 5 bases short, with 18 bases between. Germline V gene sequence: CDR1 MNHNY, CDR2 SVGAGI (reference sequence). This CDR3 has 14 amino acids. The DNA of the CDR3 is TGTGCCACCTCCAAGACAGCGGGTCACAATGAGCAGTTCTTC. Residues: CATSKTAGHNEQFF.

This clone was counted once. No conserved phenylalanine or tryptophan is present at the end of the CDR3, so a read error is the likely explanation. This chain joins TRBV7-8 and TRBJ2-7; no clear D gene. V gave up 6 bases and J gave up 2 bases, with 17 bases separating them. The germline gives CDR1 SGHVS, CDR2 FQNEAQ. CDR3 size: 15 residues. The CDR3 reads CASSFLRYPPYEQYL. The DNA for the CDR3 is TGTGCCAGCAGTTTCCTCCGCTACCCACCCTACGAGCAGTACCTC.

V gene TRBV25-1 combines with J gene TRBJ2-7, with TRBD1 matching over 9 bases. The CDR3 has 15 residues. Germline V gives CDR1 MGHDK, CDR2 SYGVNS. V shed 3 bases, J shed 6 bases, and the junction held 9 bases outside the gene matches. In DNA, the CDR3 is TGTGCCAGCAGTGAGTCCGGGACAGGGTCTGTCGAGCAGTACTTC. Translated, it gives CASSESGTGSVEQYF.